These 9 T cell receptor beta chains were sequenced from one sample in a study of blood T cell repertoires in COVID-19. Data came from immunoSEQ multiplex PCR; TCRdb stores just in-frame clones and leaves some out. Here the sample spans a few hundred thousand clones, 86% being singletons. Material: peripheral blood. These receptor sequences come from a man aged 55-75 years with acute or convalescent COVID-19.

The genes are TRBV5-6 and TRBJ1-5, with D perhaps TRBD1 (5 bases). CDR3 size: 19 residues. The germline V gene has CDR1 SGHDT and CDR2 YYEEEE. Trimming cost V 4 bases and J 1 base, with 24 bases left between them. CDR3 protein: CASSPSANGWGDSNQPQHF. The CDR3 DNA sequence: TGTGCCAGCAGCCCCTCGGCGAATGGGTGGGGGGACAGCAATCAGCCCCAGCATTTT.

The rearrangement joins TRBV10-3 to TRBJ1-2; D may be TRBD1 (5 bases). This CDR3 comprises 15 residues. Germline lookup yields CDR1 ENHRY and CDR2 SYGVKD. V was trimmed by 5 bases and J by 3 bases, leaving 16 bases between them. The DNA of the CDR3 is TGTGCCATCAGTCTCCTGGGAGGGGAGGACTATGGCTACACCTTC. Translating it yields CAISLLGGEDYGYTF.

V is TRBV11-1 and J is TRBJ2-1; 10 bases line up with TRBD2. This CDR3 comprises 17 residues. The germline V gene encodes CDR1 SGHAT and CDR2 FQDESV (reference sequence). Unmatched junction bases numbered 6, after V lost 0 bases and J lost 4 bases. The CDR3 loop reads CASSLALRTSGYNEQFF. The CDR3 region has the DNA TGTGCCAGCAGCTTAGCCCTCCGGACTAGCGGTTACAATGAGCAGTTCTTC.

This chain links TRBV10-3 with TRBJ2-1; D remains unclear. The V gene's germline CDR1 is ENHRY and CDR2 SYGVKD. V lost 6 bases, J lost 2 bases, and 8 bases lay in between. The length of the CDR3 is 13 residues. CDR3 nucleotides: TGTGCCATCAGAATCCCTACCTACAATGAGCAGTTCTTC. Its protein is CAIRIPTYNEQFF.

This sequence joins TRBV7-2 and TRBJ1-1, with D perhaps matching TRBD1 (5 bases). V was pared by 1 base and J by 2 bases, with 17 bases between. The CDR3 covers 17 residues. Germline assignment: CDR1 SGHTA and CDR2 FQGNSA. CDR3 in amino acids: CASSLGRLGRANTEAFF. In nucleotides, the CDR3 is TGTGCCAGCAGCTTAGGACGGTTAGGCAGGGCCAACACTGAAGCTTTCTTT.

The chain recombines TRBV21-1 with TRBJ1-6; the table calls TRBD1, which could not be checked here. TRBV21-1 is termed a pseudogene. The CDR3 contains 15 residues. The CDR3 here is CASRIHIHHNSPLHF. The CDR3 nucleotides read TGTGCCAGCAGAATACACATACATCATAATTCACCCCTCCACTTT.

The V call is TRBV27, the J call TRBJ2-3, with D possibly matching TRBD2 (5 bases). Germline CDR1 and CDR2: MNHEY and SMNVEV (reference sequence). Trimming stripped 1 base from V and 5 bases from J, with 16 bases between. The CDR3 is 16 residues long. The CDR3 sequence: CASSLWSRPEGDTQYF. The CDR3 DNA reads as TGTGCCAGCAGTTTATGGTCTCGGCCCGAGGGAGATACGCAGTATTTT.

V and J are TRBV28 and TRBJ1-1, with 10 bases identical to TRBD1. Trimming removed 6 bases from V and 3 bases from J; junction bases left unmatched: 7. Germline V gene data show CDR1 as MDHEN and CDR2 as SYDVKM. The CDR3 contains 15 residues. This CDR3 is CASSPTGTGDTEAFF. In DNA form, the CDR3 reads TGTGCCAGCAGCCCAACTGGGACAGGGGACACTGAAGCTTTCTTT.

The chain carries TRBV24-1 and TRBJ2-7; D is unresolved. The CDR3 is 16 amino acids. The germline V gene encodes CDR1 KGHDR and CDR2 SFDVKD. Trimming took off 6 bases at V and 3 bases at J, with 20 bases between the two ends. The CDR3 reads CATSQAGLPTHYEQYF. In DNA, the CDR3 is TGTGCCACCAGTCAGGCCGGTCTCCCGACCCACTACGAGCAGTACTTC.